This entry lists 19 T cell receptor beta chains sequenced from one sample in a study of control samples from healthy donors and cancer patients. Profiling relied on immunoSEQ multiplex PCR, and the TCRdb table lists in-frame clones only, not all of them. The sample has about 94,000 clones, approximately 86% seen once. The source material was blood. These receptors were taken from a woman aged 45-65 years in good health.

The chain couples TRBV5-1 to TRBJ1-6; 8 bases fit TRBD1. The CDR3 covers 14 residues. J lost 7 bases, V lost 5 bases, and 5 bases had no gene match. Germline V gives CDR1 SGHRS, CDR2 YFSETQ. CDR3 region: CASSWTGSNSPLHF. The CDR3 DNA follows: TGCGCCAGCAGTTGGACAGGGTCAAATTCACCCCTCCACTTT.

The chain joins TRBV7-3 to TRBJ2-1; unclear D gene. This CDR3 contains 12 residues. Trimming stripped 0 bases from V and 6 bases from J, with 3 bases between. Germline V gene sequence: CDR1 SGHTA, CDR2 FQGTGA. The CDR3 protein is CASSLTGNEQFF. The DNA for the CDR3 is TGTGCCAGCAGCTTAACCGGCAATGAGCAGTTCTTC.

The rearrangement joins TRBV5-4 to TRBJ2-5; TRBD2 matches 14 bases. Germline V gene data show CDR1 as SGHNT and CDR2 as YYREEE (reference sequence). Trimming removed 5 bases from V and 3 bases from J; junction bases left unmatched: 12. The CDR3 loop spans 18 amino acids. This CDR3 reads CASREGGTSGSLKETQYF. The CDR3 nucleotides read TGTGCCAGCAGAGAGGGGGGGACTAGCGGGAGTCTAAAAGAGACCCAGTACTTC.

This chain links TRBV7-8 with TRBJ2-2; D not certain. The length of the CDR3 is 11 residues. The V and J ends lost 0 bases and 7 bases respectively, with 0 bases between them. Germline assignment: CDR1 SGHVS and CDR2 FQNEAQ. The CDR3, as DNA: TGTGCCAGCAGCTTAGCCGGGGAGCTGTTTTTT. Amino acid sequence: CASSLAGELFF.

The chain recombines TRBV27 with TRBJ2-1; 11 bases fit TRBD2. Germline V gene lookup returns CDR1 MNHEY and CDR2 SMNVEV (reference sequence). There are 18 residues in the CDR3. The V and J ends lost 6 bases and 3 bases, in that order; junction bases with no gene match: 13. This CDR3 is CASSPPPGLADLYNEQFF. The CDR3 DNA follows: TGTGCCAGCAGCCCGCCCCCGGGACTAGCGGACCTCTACAATGAGCAGTTCTTC.

This chain links TRBV19 with TRBJ2-1; D is unclear. The CDR3 is made up of 12 amino acids. CDR1 and CDR2 from the germline V gene are LNHDA and SQIVND (reference sequence). The V end lost 5 bases, the J end lost 7 bases, and 9 bases lay between the germline ends. The CDR3, as DNA: TGTGCCAGTAGTCCTATAGGGAATGAGCAGTTCTTC. It codes for CASSPIGNEQFF. The whole variable domain, remainder taken from reference TRBV19 and TRBJ2-1, is DGGITQSPKYLFRKEGQNVTLSCEQNLNHDAMYWYRQDPGQGLRLIYYSQIVNDFQKGDIAEGYSVSREKKESFPLTVTSAQKNPTAFYLCASSPIGNEQFFGPGTRLTVL.

The gene calls are TRBV28 and TRBJ1-5; TRBD1 agrees at 8 bases. This CDR3 has 13 residues. V gave up 7 bases and J gave up 5 bases; unmatched junction bases: 4. Germline CDR1 reads MDHEN; CDR2 reads SYDVKM. The CDR3 nucleotides read TGTGCCAGCACAACAGGGGGGTATCAGCCCCAGCATTTT. Its protein product is CASTTGGYQPQHF.

This clone was seen a handful of times. This chain connects TRBV6-1 to TRBJ2-7; D perhaps matches TRBD1 (5 bases). Germline V CDR1 and CDR2: MNHNS, SASEGT. CDR3 length: 16 residues. V lost 2 bases and J lost 3, with 17 bases in between. The CDR3 coding sequence is TGTGCCAGCAGTGAAAATTTTAGGGGTAGGTTCTACGAGCAGTACTTC. It yields the protein CASSENFRGRFYEQYF.

CDR3 sequence (DNA): TGTGCCAGCAGAAGCTCAGGGGGCTGGGGGACTGAAGCTTTCTTT. This encodes CASRSSGGWGTEAFF. The rearrangement uses TRBV27 and TRBJ1-1; 8 bases align to TRBD1. The CDR3 length is 15 residues. The V gene end was trimmed by 6 bases and the J gene end by 5 bases; junction bases not matched to a gene: 11. CDR1 is MNHEY, CDR2 SMNVEV, per germline (reference sequence).

The chain has TRBV7-9 and TRBJ2-7; tentatively, D is TRBD2 (5 bases). This CDR3 contains 14 residues. V dropped 1 base and J dropped 5 bases, with 12 bases sitting between them. Germline CDR1 reads SEHNR; CDR2 reads FQNEAQ (reference sequence). CDR3 sequence (DNA): TGTGCCAGCAGCTTAGATGAGGGTAGAAACGAGCAGTACTTC. Protein sequence: CASSLDEGRNEQYF.

The chain employs TRBV29-1 and TRBJ1-2; D remains ambiguous. V lost 6 bases and J 7 bases, leaving 18 bases between the germline ends. Looked up from germline, CDR1 is SQVTM and CDR2 is ANQGSEA. This CDR3 is 13 amino acids long. CDR3 region: CSVAHDGVGGYTF. CDR3 bases: TGCAGCGTCGCCCATGATGGGGTTGGTGGCTACACCTTC.

This sequence joins TRBV4-1 and TRBJ2-5, with 7 nucleotides matching TRBD2. The V gene end was trimmed by 5 bases and the J gene end by 5 bases; junction bases not matched to a gene: 11. The CDR3 runs 15 residues. Germline V lookup: CDR1 MGHRA, CDR2 YSYEKL. The CDR3 reads CASSKFAGGGETQYF. DNA for the CDR3: TGCGCCAGCAGCAAGTTTGCCGGGGGAGGGGAGACCCAGTACTTC.

J is TRBJ1-4 and V is TRBV2, with D unresolved. CDR1 and CDR2 (germline): SNHLY, FYNNEI. The CDR3 sequence is 14 residues long. Trimming cost V 7 bases and J 0 bases, with 9 bases left between them. The DNA for the CDR3 is TGTGCCAGCACCCTTCTTGCAACTAATGAAAAACTGTTTTTT. Translating it yields CASTLLATNEKLFF.

The gene calls are TRBV5-6 and TRBJ1-4; D is possibly TRBD1 (5 bases). Trimming pared 1 base from V and 8 bases from J, leaving 9 bases between. Germline V gene sequence: CDR1 SGHDT, CDR2 YYEEEE. There are 13 residues in the CDR3. CDR3 in DNA: TGTGCCAGCAGCTTGTGGGGGTCCGAAAAACTGTTTTTT. This codes for CASSLWGSEKLFF.

This chain uses TRBV7-2 with TRBJ2-3; either TRBD1 or TRBD2 may fit D (6 bases each). Trimming took off 8 bases at V and 6 bases at J, with 18 bases between the two ends. This CDR3 has 14 amino acids. From germline, CDR1 is SGHTA and CDR2 FQGNSA. In DNA, the CDR3 is TGTGCCAGCCAAGGGGGGCTAAGCTCGGATACGCAGTATTTT. The encoded protein is CASQGGLSSDTQYF.

The genes are TRBV7-2 and TRBJ2-5; 10 nucleotides line up with TRBD2. With V trimmed by 4 bases and J by 4 bases, 3 bases remained unmatched. The CDR3 has 14 amino acids. Germline CDR1 and CDR2: SGHTA and FQGNSA. The CDR3 is CASSSSGGGETQYF. In DNA form, the CDR3 reads TGTGCCAGCAGCTCGAGCGGGGGGGGAGAGACCCAGTACTTC.

This chain links TRBV19 with TRBJ1-2; TRBD1 aligns across 7 bases. The CDR3 sequence is 16 residues long. Germline CDR1 and CDR2: LNHDA and SQIVND (reference sequence). The trim removed 3 bases at V and 1 base at J, leaving 8 bases unmatched. The CDR3 sequence is CASSIGQVRFNYGYTF. The CDR3, as DNA: TGTGCCAGTAGTATTGGACAGGTCCGGTTTAACTATGGCTACACCTTC.

V usage is TRBV29-1 and J usage is TRBJ2-5; 8 nucleotides align to TRBD1. CDR1 is SQVTM, CDR2 ANQGSEA, per germline. This CDR3 comprises 13 residues. Trimming removed 2 bases from V and 7 bases from J; junction bases left unmatched: 6. The CDR3 DNA is TGCAGCGTTGAAAGGCAGGGGGCGGGGACCCAGTACTTC. This codes for CSVERQGAGTQYF. The full variable domain, in which reference TRBV29-1 and TRBJ2-5 provide the parts outside the CDR3, is SAVISQKPSRDICQRGTSLTIQCQVDSQVTMMFWYRQQPGQSLTLIATANQGSEATYESGFVIDKFPISRPNLTFSTLTVSNMSPEDSSIYLCSVERQGAGTQYFGPGTRLLVL.

The gene calls are TRBV28 and TRBJ1-2; D ambiguous. This CDR3 is 12 amino acids long. Germline CDR1 and CDR2: MDHEN and SYDVKM. The ends were cut back, 7 bases at V and 5 bases at J, with 11 bases in the middle. The DNA of the CDR3 is TGTGCCAGCACGGTGCCTGGGTATGGCTACACCTTC. Amino acid sequence: CASTVPGYGYTF.